This T cell receptor (beta chain) was sequenced in a study of T cells in Graves' hyperthyroidism and ophthalmopathy. Notes on the study in general: The model's output predicted ophthalmopathy at a median of around 7 months prior to onset. Separation of ophthalmopathy from stable hyperthyroidism was achieved by a 13 V-J model.

As to this clonotype: Its antigen is unidentified.

Stable hyperthyroidism: no ophthalmopathy progression over 18 months of follow-up. Diagnoses were established using clinical symptoms, serum thyroxine and TRAb, thyroid ultrasound and orbital computed tomography. What was amplified from RNA transcripts were TCR beta CDR3 regions. TCR CDR3 underwent first-round RT-PCR with the HTBI primer set. MiXCR was run by TCRdb on the multiplex PCR reads, yielding one entry per CDR3 protein. This sample has 350,000 or so distinct CDR3 sequences, with about 20% found just once. The CDR3 consists of 13 residues. The V and J ends lost 7 bases and 0 bases, in that order; junction bases with no gene match: 3.

The TCR comes from a woman aged 45-65 years with Graves' hyperthyroidism. The sequencing input was blood. The chain joins TRBV12-3 or TRBV12-4 to TRBJ2-7; 7 bases agree with TRBD1. CDR3 DNA: TGTGCCAGCACCCGGGACAGCTCCTACGAGCAGTACTTC. Its protein is CASTRDSSYEQYF.